Below are 21 T cell receptor beta chains sequenced from a single sample in a study of shared clonotypes between healthy human individuals. Sequencing used immunoSEQ multiplex PCR; TCRdb keeps in-frame clones, though not all of them. Among about a million clones listed, approximately 80% were seen once. Material for sequencing was memory CD4+ T cells sorted from blood. Subset meaning: CD45RA-negative fraction. All receptors come from a man aged 18 to 30 in good health.

The chain uses TRBV4-1 and TRBJ1-5, with D possibly TRBD1 on 5 matching bases. V was trimmed by 3 bases and J by 6 bases, leaving 9 bases between them. CDR1 and CDR2 from the germline V gene are MGHRA and YSYEKL. The CDR3 consists of 13 residues. This chain's CDR3 is CASSQQGIQPQHF. DNA of the CDR3: TGCGCCAGCAGCCAGCAGGGAATTCAGCCCCAGCATTTT.

Of note for this clone: A read error may produce the germline difference seen at one junction end. This rearrangement joins TRBV30 to TRBJ2-3, with unresolved D. From germline, CDR1 is GTSNPN and CDR2 SVGIG (reference sequence). This CDR3 has 12 residues. The CDR3 protein is CAWSPQALSAGF. CDR3 nucleotides: TGTGCCTGGAGTCCCCAGGCCCTCAGCGCCGGTTTT.

DNA of the CDR3: TGTGCCAGCAGCTTGGGCCTAGCGGGGGCCTCTCTTAGCACAGATACGCAGTATTTT. It encodes CASSLGLAGASLSTDTQYF. The chain employs TRBV5-8 and TRBJ2-3, with 10 bases identical to TRBD2. The V gene end was trimmed by 0 bases and the J gene end by 0 bases; junction bases not matched to a gene: 10. Germline V gives CDR1 SGHTS, CDR2 YDEGEE. This CDR3 has 19 residues.

The chain has TRBV30 and TRBJ1-6; D remains ambiguous. Trimming pared 8 bases from V and 5 bases from J, leaving 13 bases between. The CDR3 spans 13 residues. CDR1 GTSNPN and CDR2 SVGIG come from the germline V gene (reference sequence). The CDR3 DNA reads as TGTGCCCTGGCGGAAAGGGATAATTCACCCCTCCACTTT. Residues: CALAERDNSPLHF.

This chain links TRBV11-2 with TRBJ1-2, with 8 bases fitting TRBD1. With V trimmed by 4 bases and J by 4 bases, 8 bases remained unmatched. The germline gives CDR1 SGHAT, CDR2 FQNNGV. CDR3 length: 15 residues. The CDR3 DNA is TGTGCCAGCAGCTCCGGGACAGGAACCCTCTATGGCTACACCTTC. It translates to CASSSGTGTLYGYTF.

On this clone: In the same sample, other DNA sequences code for this CDR3. The chain carries TRBV5-1 and TRBJ2-7; D ambiguous. The germline V gene has CDR1 SGHRS and CDR2 YFSETQ. Trimming took off 0 bases at V and 2 bases at J, with 9 bases between the two ends. CDR3 length equals 14 residues. CDR3 protein: CASSLGPGTYEQYF. The CDR3 nucleotides are TGCGCCAGCAGCTTGGGTCCGGGCACCTACGAGCAGTACTTC.

This clone turned up a few times. The CDR3 loop reads CASSQNGQVGEKLFF. CDR3 DNA sequence: TGCGCCAGCAGCCAAAACGGACAGGTTGGGGAAAAACTGTTTTTT. The chain carries TRBV4-1 and TRBJ1-4; 7 bases map to TRBD1. There are 15 residues in the CDR3. With V trimmed by 2 bases and J by 8 bases, 8 bases remained unmatched. Germline V gives CDR1 MGHRA, CDR2 YSYEKL.

This chain connects TRBV7-2 to TRBJ2-7; D perhaps matches TRBD2 (5 bases). CDR3 length: 12 amino acids. CDR1 and CDR2 (germline): SGHTA, FQGNSA. V was pared by 5 bases and J by 1 base, with 6 bases between. DNA of the CDR3: TGTGCCAGCAGCCCGGGGTCCTACGAGCAGTACTTC. Translating gives CASSPGSYEQYF. Full variable domain (missing parts from reference TRBV7-2 and TRBJ2-7): GAGVSQSPSNKVTEKGKDVELRCDPISGHTALYWYRQSLGQGLEFLIYFQGNSAPDKSGLPSDRFSAERTGGSVSTLTIQRTQQEDSAVYLCASSPGSYEQYFGPGTRLTVT.

The chain uses TRBV7-3 and TRBJ2-3; 15 bases fit TRBD2. With V trimmed by 5 bases and J by 1 base, 7 bases remained unmatched. CDR3 length: 18 residues. Germline V gene lookup returns CDR1 SGHTA and CDR2 FQGTGA. The CDR3 region is CASSIGTSGGRGTDTQYF. In DNA form, the CDR3 reads TGTGCCAGCAGCATAGGGACTAGCGGGGGGCGAGGCACAGATACGCAGTATTTT.

This sequence joins TRBV11-2 and TRBJ1-4; D uncertain. The CDR3 extends over 13 amino acids. CDR1 SGHAT and CDR2 FQNNGV come from the germline V gene. Trimming pared 5 bases from V and 7 bases from J, leaving 11 bases between. The DNA of the CDR3 is TGTGCCAGCAGCCTAGGTTCGGTTGAAAAACTGTTTTTT. Its protein is CASSLGSVEKLFF.

This sequence joins TRBV9 and TRBJ2-2; 8 nucleotides agree with TRBD2. This CDR3 is built from 16 residues. The V gene's germline CDR1 is SGDLS and CDR2 YYNGEE. V gave up 4 bases and J gave up 1 base; unmatched junction bases: 6. CDR3 coding DNA: TGTGCCAGCAGCCGTCTAGCGGGTGGGAACACCGGGGAGCTGTTTTTT. Protein: CASSRLAGGNTGELFF. Full variable domain (rest looked up from reference TRBV9 and TRBJ2-2): DSGVTQTPKHLITATGQRVTLRCSPRSGDLSVYWYQQSLDQGLQFLIQYYNGEERAKGNILERFSAQQFPDLHSELNLSSLELGDSALYFCASSRLAGGNTGELFFGEGSRLTVL.

The chain joins TRBV10-3 to TRBJ1-6; TRBD1 aligns across 9 bases. CDR3 size: 15 residues. The V and J ends lost 2 bases and 9 bases, in that order; junction bases with no gene match: 5. Germline V gives CDR1 ENHRY, CDR2 SYGVKD. CDR3 residues: CAISEPGTGLSPLHF. Written as DNA, the CDR3 is TGTGCCATCAGTGAGCCCGGGACAGGGCTTTCACCCCTCCACTTT.

The chain joins TRBV5-1 to TRBJ2-3; D unresolved. The germline V and J ends were trimmed by 1 base and 4 bases, with 7 bases remaining between them. The CDR3 spans 13 residues. CDR1 and CDR2 (germline): SGHRS, YFSETQ. The CDR3 region is CASSLSAADTQYF. CDR3 nucleotide sequence: TGCGCCAGCAGCTTGAGTGCGGCAGATACGCAGTATTTT.

The gene calls are TRBV12-5 and TRBJ2-1; D possibly corresponds to TRBD2 (6 bases). CDR3 length equals 14 residues. The V gene lost 5 bases and the J gene lost 7 bases, with 15 bases spanning the gap. Germline V gene sequence: CDR1 LGHNT, CDR2 FRNRAP. In DNA form, the CDR3 reads TGTGCTAGTGGTCTTACAGGCGGGAAGAATGAGCAGTTCTTC. Protein: CASGLTGGKNEQFF.

On this clone: Just one base apart from a much larger clone, this may be a read error. At the DNA level, this CDR3 is encoded by other sequences in the same sample as well. This rearrangement joins TRBV6-1 to TRBJ1-4, with a possible D match to TRBD1 (5 bases). V was shortened by 2 bases and J by 0 bases, with 7 bases between the two germline ends. Germline CDR1 MNHNS, CDR2 SASEGT. The CDR3 contains 15 residues. CDR3 sequence (DNA): TGTGCCAGCAGTGAACAGGGCGCAACTAATGAAAAACTGTTTTTT. This encodes CASSEQGATNEKLFF.

The table lists this clone with a count of one. This chain connects TRBV4-1 to TRBJ2-5, with a tentative D call TRBD1 (5 bases). Germline-derived CDR1 and CDR2 are MGHRA and YSYEKL. The CDR3 is 15 amino acids. Trimming left V 3 bases short and J 1 base short, with 12 bases between. DNA of the CDR3: TGCGCCAGCAGCCAGTACGGCAGGGCCCAAGAGACCCAGTACTTC. Its translation is CASSQYGRAQETQYF.

This chain uses TRBV30 with TRBJ2-6, with TRBD1 identical over 8 bases. Germline CDR1 and CDR2: GTSNPN and SVGIG (reference sequence). V dropped 8 bases and J dropped 1; count of bases not matched to a gene: 7. The CDR3 sequence is 15 residues long. CDR3 loop: CASDRGQSGANVLTF. The CDR3 nucleotides read TGTGCCAGTGACAGGGGCCAATCTGGGGCCAACGTCCTGACTTTC.

The chain uses TRBV2 and TRBJ1-2; D is ambiguous. The CDR3 is 13 amino acids. CDR1 and CDR2 (germline): SNHLY, FYNNEI. Trimming cost V 3 bases and J 4 bases, with 9 bases left between them. DNA of the CDR3: TGTGCCAGCAGTGAGTGGCGGCTCTATGGCTACACCTTC. Translated, it gives CASSEWRLYGYTF.

The chain links TRBV7-2 to TRBJ2-4, with 9 bases lining up with TRBD2. Losses at the gene ends were 5 bases for V and 6 bases for J; bases not matched to a gene: 11. The CDR3 covers 16 residues. The germline CDR1 and CDR2 sequences are SGHTA and FQGNSA. For the CDR3, the DNA is TGTGCCAGCAGCCCGAGAGTGATAGCGGGGGCAAACATTCAGTACTTC. It yields the protein CASSPRVIAGANIQYF. Full variable domain (rest looked up from reference TRBV7-2 and TRBJ2-4): GAGVSQSPSNKVTEKGKDVELRCDPISGHTALYWYRQSLGQGLEFLIYFQGNSAPDKSGLPSDRFSAERTGGSVSTLTIQRTQQEDSAVYLCASSPRVIAGANIQYFGAGTRLSVL.

The rearrangement links TRBV10-1 to TRBJ1-5; 9 bases match TRBD1. CDR1 and CDR2 from the germline V gene are WNHNN and SYGVQD (reference sequence). Unmatched junction bases numbered 3, after V lost 9 bases and J lost 3 bases. The CDR3 is 13 residues long. CDR3 region: CASRQGDNQPQHF. The CDR3 DNA is TGCGCCAGTAGACAGGGGGACAATCAGCCCCAGCATTTT.

In this sample, this clone turned up a few times. The CDR3 nucleotides read TGCGCCAGCAGTCTATCGGGACAGGGAGGTTCACCCCTCCACTTT. Protein product: CASSLSGQGGSPLHF. This sequence joins TRBV10-2 and TRBJ1-6; 9 bases line up with TRBD1. CDR1 and CDR2 from the germline V gene are WSHSY and SAAADI. This CDR3 is built from 15 residues. The V segment lost 5 bases and the J segment 9 bases; nucleotides outside the gene matches: 8.